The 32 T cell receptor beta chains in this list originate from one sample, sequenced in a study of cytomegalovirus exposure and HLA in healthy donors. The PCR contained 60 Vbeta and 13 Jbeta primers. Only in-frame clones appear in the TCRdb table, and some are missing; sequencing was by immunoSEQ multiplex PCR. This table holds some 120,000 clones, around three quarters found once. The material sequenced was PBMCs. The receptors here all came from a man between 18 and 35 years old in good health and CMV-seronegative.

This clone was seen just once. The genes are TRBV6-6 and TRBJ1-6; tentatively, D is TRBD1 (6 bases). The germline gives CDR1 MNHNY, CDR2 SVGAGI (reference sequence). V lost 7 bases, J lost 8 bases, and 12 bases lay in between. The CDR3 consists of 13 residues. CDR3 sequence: CASTPRQDSPLHF. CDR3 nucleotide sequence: TGTGCCAGCACCCCCCGACAGGATTCACCCCTCCACTTT.

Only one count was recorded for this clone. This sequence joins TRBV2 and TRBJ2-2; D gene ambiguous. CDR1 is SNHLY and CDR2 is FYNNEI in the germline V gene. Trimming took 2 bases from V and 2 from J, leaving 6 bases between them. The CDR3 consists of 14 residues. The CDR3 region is CASSETFNTGELFF. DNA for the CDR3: TGTGCCAGCAGTGAAACATTTAACACCGGGGAGCTGTTTTTT.

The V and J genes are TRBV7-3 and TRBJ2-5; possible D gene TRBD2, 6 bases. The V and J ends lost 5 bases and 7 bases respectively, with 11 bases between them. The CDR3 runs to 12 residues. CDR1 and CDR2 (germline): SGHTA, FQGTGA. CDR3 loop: CASSPRGGTQYF. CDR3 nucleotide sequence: TGTGCCAGCAGCCCCCGGGGAGGGACCCAGTACTTC.

For the CDR3, the DNA is TGTGCCAGCAGTGATCTGGGCCACACAGATACGCAGTATTTT. Translating gives CASSDLGHTDTQYF. The chain is built from TRBV25-1 and TRBJ2-3, with no clear D. Germline CDR1 and CDR2: MGHDK and SYGVNS. The CDR3 runs 14 residues. Trimming stripped 3 bases from V and 2 bases from J, with 9 bases between.

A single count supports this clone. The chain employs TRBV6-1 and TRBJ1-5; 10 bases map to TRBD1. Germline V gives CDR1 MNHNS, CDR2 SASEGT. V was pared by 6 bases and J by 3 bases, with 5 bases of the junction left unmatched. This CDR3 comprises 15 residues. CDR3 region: CASSRDRGFNQPQHF. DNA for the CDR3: TGTGCCAGCAGCAGGGACAGGGGCTTCAATCAGCCCCAGCATTTT.

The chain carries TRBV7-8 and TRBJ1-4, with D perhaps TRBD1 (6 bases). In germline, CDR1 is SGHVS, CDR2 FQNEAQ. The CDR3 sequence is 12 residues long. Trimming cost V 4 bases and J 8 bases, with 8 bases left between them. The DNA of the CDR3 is TGTGCCAGCAGCTCGCAGGGGGAAAAACTGTTTTTT. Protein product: CASSSQGEKLFF.

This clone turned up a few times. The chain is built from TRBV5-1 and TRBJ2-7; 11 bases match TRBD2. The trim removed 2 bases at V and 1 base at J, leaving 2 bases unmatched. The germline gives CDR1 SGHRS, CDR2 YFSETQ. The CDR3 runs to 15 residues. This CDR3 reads CASSLLAGASYEQYV. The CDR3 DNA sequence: TGCGCCAGCAGCTTACTAGCGGGAGCATCCTACGAGCAGTACGTC.

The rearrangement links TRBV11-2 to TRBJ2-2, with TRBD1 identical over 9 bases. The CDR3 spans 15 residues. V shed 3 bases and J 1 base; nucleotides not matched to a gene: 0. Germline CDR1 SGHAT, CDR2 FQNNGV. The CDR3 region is CASSLDRGNTGELFF. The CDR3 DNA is TGTGCCAGCAGCTTGGACAGGGGGAACACCGGGGAGCTGTTTTTT.

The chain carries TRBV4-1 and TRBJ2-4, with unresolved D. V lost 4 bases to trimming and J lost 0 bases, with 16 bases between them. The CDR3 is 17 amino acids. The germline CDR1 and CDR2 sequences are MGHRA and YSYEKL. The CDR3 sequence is CASSPVVAALAKNIQYF. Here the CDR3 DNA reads TGCGCCAGCAGCCCCGTCGTAGCAGCCCTAGCCAAAAACATTCAGTACTTC.

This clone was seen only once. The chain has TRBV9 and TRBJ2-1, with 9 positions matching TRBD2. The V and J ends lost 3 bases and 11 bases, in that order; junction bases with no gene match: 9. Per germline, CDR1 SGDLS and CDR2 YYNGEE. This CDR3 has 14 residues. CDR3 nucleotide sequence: TGTGCCAGCAGCGGGGGTGGACTAGCGTTTCAGCAGTTCTTC. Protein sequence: CASSGGGLAFQQFF.

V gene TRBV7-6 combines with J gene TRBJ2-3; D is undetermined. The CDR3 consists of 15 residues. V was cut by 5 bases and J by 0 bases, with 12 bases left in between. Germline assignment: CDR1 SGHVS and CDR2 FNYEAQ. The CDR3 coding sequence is TGTGCCAGCAGCCGGAGAGAAACTAGCACAGATACGCAGTATTTT. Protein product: CASSRRETSTDTQYF.

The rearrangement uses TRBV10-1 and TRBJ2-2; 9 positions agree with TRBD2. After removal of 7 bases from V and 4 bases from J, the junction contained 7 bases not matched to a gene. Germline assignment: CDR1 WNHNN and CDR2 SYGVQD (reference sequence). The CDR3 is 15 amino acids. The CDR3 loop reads CASNTGTSPTGELFF. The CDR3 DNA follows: TGCGCCAGCAATACCGGGACTAGCCCCACCGGGGAGCTGTTTTTT.

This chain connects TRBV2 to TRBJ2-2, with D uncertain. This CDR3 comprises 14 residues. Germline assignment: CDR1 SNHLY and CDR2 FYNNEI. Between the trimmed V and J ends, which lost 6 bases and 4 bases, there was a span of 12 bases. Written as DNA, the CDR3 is TGTGCCAGCAGCGAGGAAAGAGTCACCGGGGAGCTGTTTTTT. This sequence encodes CASSEERVTGELFF.

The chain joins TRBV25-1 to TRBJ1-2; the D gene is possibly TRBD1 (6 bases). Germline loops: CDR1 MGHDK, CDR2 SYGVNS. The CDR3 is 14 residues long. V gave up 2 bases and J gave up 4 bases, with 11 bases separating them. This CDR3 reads CASSEVGGGYGYTF. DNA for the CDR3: TGTGCCAGCAGTGAAGTAGGGGGTGGCTATGGCTACACCTTC.

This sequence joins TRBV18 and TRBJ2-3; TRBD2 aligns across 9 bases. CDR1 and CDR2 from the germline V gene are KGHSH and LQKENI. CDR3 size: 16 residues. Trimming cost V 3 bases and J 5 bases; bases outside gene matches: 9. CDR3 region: CASSPVAGGLLDTQYF. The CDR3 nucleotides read TGTGCCAGCTCACCGGTTGCGGGAGGGCTTCTAGATACGCAGTATTTT.

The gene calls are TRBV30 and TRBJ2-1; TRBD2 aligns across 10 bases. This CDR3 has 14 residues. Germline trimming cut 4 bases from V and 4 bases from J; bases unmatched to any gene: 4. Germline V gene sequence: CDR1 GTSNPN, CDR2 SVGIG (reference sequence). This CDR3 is CAWTSSGGYNEQFF. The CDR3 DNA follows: TGTGCCTGGACCAGTAGCGGGGGGTACAATGAGCAGTTCTTC.

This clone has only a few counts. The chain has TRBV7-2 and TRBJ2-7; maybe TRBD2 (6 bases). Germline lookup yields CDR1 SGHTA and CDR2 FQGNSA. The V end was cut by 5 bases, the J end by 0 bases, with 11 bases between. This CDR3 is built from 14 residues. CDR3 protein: CASSPIADSYEQYF. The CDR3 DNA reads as TGTGCCAGCAGCCCTATAGCGGACTCCTACGAGCAGTACTTC.

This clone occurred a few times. CDR3 residues: CASSHQTSGRAGEQFF. The CDR3 DNA follows: TGCGCCAGCAGCCACCAGACTAGCGGGAGGGCCGGTGAGCAGTTCTTC. The chain links TRBV4-3 to TRBJ2-1, with TRBD2 matching over 14 bases. V shed 3 bases and J 9 bases; nucleotides not matched to a gene: 7. CDR1 is LGHNA, CDR2 YSLEER, per germline. The CDR3 has 16 residues.

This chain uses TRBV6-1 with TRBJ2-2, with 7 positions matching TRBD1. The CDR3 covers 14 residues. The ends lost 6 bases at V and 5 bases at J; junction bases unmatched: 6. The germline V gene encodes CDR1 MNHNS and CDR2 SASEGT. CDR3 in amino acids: CASRQTGKTGELFF. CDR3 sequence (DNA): TGTGCCAGCAGGCAGACAGGGAAGACCGGGGAGCTGTTTTTT.

CDR3 residues: CASSAAGGYNSPLHF. The CDR3 DNA is TGCGCCAGCAGCGCTGCGGGTGGTTATAATTCACCCCTCCACTTT. The chain links TRBV10-2 to TRBJ1-6; no clear D. The CDR3 sequence is 15 residues long. Looked up from germline, CDR1 is WSHSY and CDR2 is SAAADI. The germline V and J ends were trimmed by 6 bases and 4 bases, with 13 bases remaining between them.

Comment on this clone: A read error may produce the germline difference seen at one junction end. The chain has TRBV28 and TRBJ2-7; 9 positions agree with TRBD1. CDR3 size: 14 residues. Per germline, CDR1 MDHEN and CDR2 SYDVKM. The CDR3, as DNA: TGTGCCAGCAGCCTGGCGGGACAGGGTAGTAATTTGGGATTC. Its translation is CASSLAGQGSNLGF.

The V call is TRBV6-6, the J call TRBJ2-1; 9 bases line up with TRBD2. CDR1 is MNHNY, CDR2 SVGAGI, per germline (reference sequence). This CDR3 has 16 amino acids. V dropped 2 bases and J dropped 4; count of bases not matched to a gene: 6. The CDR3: CASSYLGLAEYNEQFF. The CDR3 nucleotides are TGTGCCAGCAGTTACCTGGGACTAGCAGAATACAATGAGCAGTTCTTC.

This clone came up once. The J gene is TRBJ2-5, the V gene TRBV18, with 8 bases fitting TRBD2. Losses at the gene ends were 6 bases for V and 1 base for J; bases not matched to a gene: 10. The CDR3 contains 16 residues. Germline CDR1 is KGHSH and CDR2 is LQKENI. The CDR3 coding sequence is TGTGCCAGCTCGCGCCCGGGAGGGCCAACCCAAGAGACCCAGTACTTC. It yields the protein CASSRPGGPTQETQYF.

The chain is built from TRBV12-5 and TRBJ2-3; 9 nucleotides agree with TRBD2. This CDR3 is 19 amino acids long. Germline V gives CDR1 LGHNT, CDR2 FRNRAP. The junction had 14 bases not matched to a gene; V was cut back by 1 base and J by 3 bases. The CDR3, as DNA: TGTGCTAGTGGTTTGGCGGTTAGCGGGAGAAAGGTGAGAACAGATACGCAGTATTTT. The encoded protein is CASGLAVSGRKVRTDTQYF.

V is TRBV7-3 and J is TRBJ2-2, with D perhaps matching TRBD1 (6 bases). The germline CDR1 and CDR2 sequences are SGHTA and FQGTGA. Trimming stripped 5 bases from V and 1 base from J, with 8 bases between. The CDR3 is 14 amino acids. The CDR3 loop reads CASSEGQNTGELFF. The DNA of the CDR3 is TGTGCCAGCAGCGAGGGACAGAACACCGGGGAGCTGTTTTTT.

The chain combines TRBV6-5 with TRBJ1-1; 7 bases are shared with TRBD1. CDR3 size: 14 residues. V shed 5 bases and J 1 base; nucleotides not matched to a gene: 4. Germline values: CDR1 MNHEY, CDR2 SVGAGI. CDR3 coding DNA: TGTGCCAGCAGTAGTCGGACAGGGAACACTGAAGCTTTCTTT. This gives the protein CASSSRTGNTEAFF.

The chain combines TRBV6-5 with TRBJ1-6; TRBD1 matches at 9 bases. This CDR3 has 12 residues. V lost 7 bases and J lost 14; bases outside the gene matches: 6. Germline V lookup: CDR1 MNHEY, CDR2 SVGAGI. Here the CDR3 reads CASTAGQGTLHF. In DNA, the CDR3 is TGTGCCAGCACTGCGGGACAGGGCACCCTCCACTTT.

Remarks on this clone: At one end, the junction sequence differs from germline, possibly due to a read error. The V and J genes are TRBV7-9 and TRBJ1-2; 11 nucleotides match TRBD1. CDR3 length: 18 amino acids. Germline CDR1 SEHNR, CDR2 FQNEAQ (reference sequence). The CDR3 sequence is CSSSLGGQGGPTNYGYTF. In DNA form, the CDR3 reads TGTTCCAGCAGCTTAGGGGGACAGGGGGGCCCGACTAACTATGGCTACACCTTC.

The DNA of the CDR3 is TGTGCCTGGAGTGTAGGAGGAGAGCAGTTCTTC. Translation: CAWSVGGEQFF. The chain has TRBV30 and TRBJ2-1, with D tentatively TRBD2 (5 bases). The CDR3 is made up of 11 amino acids. Trimming left V 0 bases short and J 10 bases short, with 7 bases between. The germline V gene has CDR1 GTSNPN and CDR2 SVGIG (reference sequence).

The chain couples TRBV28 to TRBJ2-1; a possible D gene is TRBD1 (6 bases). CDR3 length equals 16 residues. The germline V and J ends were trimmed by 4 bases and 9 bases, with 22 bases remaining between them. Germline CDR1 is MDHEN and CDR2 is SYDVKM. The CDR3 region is CASSSPSAGAEGEQFF. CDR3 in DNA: TGTGCCAGCAGTTCTCCGTCGGCAGGGGCGGAAGGTGAGCAGTTCTTC.

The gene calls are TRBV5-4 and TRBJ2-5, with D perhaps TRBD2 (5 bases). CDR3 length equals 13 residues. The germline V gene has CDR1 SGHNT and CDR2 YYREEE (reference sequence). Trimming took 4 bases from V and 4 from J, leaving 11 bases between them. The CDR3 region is CASSLTRRETQYF. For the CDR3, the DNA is TGTGCCAGCAGCCTCACTAGACGAGAGACCCAGTACTTC.

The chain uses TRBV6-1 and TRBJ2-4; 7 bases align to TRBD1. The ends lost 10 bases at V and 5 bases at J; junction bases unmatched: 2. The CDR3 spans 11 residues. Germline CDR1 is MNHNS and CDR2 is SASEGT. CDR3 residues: CATGTENIQYF. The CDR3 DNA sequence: TGTGCCACCGGGACAGAAAACATTCAGTACTTC.